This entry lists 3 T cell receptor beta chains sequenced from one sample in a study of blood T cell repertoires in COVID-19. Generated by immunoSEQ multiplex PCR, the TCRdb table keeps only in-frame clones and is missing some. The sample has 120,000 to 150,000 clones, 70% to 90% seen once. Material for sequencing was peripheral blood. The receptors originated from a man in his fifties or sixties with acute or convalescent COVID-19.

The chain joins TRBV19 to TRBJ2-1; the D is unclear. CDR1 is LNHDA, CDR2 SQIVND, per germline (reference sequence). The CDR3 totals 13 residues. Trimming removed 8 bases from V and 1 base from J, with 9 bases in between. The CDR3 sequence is CASLDRSYNEQFF. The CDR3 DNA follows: TGTGCCAGTCTTGATAGATCCTACAATGAGCAGTTCTTC.

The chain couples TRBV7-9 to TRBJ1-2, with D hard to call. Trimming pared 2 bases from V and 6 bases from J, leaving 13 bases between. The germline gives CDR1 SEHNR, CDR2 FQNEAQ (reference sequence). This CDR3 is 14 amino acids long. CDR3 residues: CASSLNAGYHGYTF. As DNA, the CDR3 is TGTGCCAGCAGCTTAAATGCGGGGTACCATGGCTACACCTTC.

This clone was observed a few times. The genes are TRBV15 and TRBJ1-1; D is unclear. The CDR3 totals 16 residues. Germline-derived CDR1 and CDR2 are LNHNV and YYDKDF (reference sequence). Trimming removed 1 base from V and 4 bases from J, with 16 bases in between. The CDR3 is CATSRALLQSGTEAFF. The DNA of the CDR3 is TGTGCCACCAGCAGAGCACTTCTTCAATCCGGCACTGAAGCTTTCTTT.